This entry lists 29 T cell receptor beta chains sequenced from one sample in a study of T cell responses to AZD1222 COVID-19 vaccine. Assay: immunoSEQ multiplex PCR; the TCRdb copy retains only in-frame clones and omits some. The data show around 91,000 clones, 70% to 90% seen once. Sequenced material: peripheral blood, taken on day 0 of AZD1222 vaccination. All receptors derive from an adult in good health.

CDR3 nucleotides: TGTGCCAGCAGCGTAGAGGAGAGGGCAGTACCACTCTCTGGAAACACCATATATTTT. It encodes CASSVEERAVPLSGNTIYF. This chain uses TRBV9 with TRBJ1-3; D ambiguous. Germline V gives CDR1 SGDLS, CDR2 YYNGEE. CDR3 length: 19 residues. The V gene lost 0 bases and the J gene lost 0 bases, with 19 bases spanning the gap.

The chain is built from TRBV6-5 and TRBJ2-1; 14 bases fit TRBD2. Looked up from germline, CDR1 is MNHEY and CDR2 is SVGAGI. Trimming removed 7 bases from V and 6 bases from J; junction bases left unmatched: 5. There are 15 residues in the CDR3. The CDR3 DNA reads TGTGCCAGCACCGCGACTAGCGGGAGGGCCAATGAGCAGTTCTTC. This encodes CASTATSGRANEQFF.

The chain recombines TRBV19 with TRBJ1-4; 7 nucleotides align to TRBD1. The CDR3 covers 15 residues. CDR1 is LNHDA, CDR2 SQIVND, per germline (reference sequence). J lost 6 bases, V lost 4 bases, and 8 bases had no gene match. DNA for the CDR3: TGTGCCAGTAGTAGGACAGGCGGGCGCGATGAAAAACTGTTTTTT. This sequence encodes CASSRTGGRDEKLFF.

The chain recombines TRBV6-2 or TRBV6-3 with TRBJ2-7; D may be TRBD1 (6 bases). The CDR3 is 14 amino acids. V shed 8 bases and J shed 0 bases, with 14 bases lying between them. Per germline, CDR1 MNHEY and CDR2 SVGEGT. CDR3: CASGLGTPSYEQYF. The CDR3 region has the DNA TGTGCCAGCGGTTTAGGGACACCCTCCTACGAGCAGTACTTC.

This chain links TRBV29-1 with TRBJ2-5; 12 nucleotides agree with TRBD2. This CDR3 has 15 amino acids. After removal of 6 bases from V and 4 bases from J, the junction contained 9 bases not matched to a gene. The germline V gene has CDR1 SQVTM and CDR2 ANQGSEA. The CDR3 coding sequence is TGCAGCGTCGCACTCACTAGCGGGGGGAGAGAGACCCAGTACTTC. Its protein product is CSVALTSGGRETQYF.

The CDR3: CASSTRGSGRSDTQYF. CDR3 coding DNA: TGTGCCAGTAGTACGCGGGGTAGCGGGAGGTCAGATACGCAGTATTTT. The V call is TRBV19, the J call TRBJ2-3; TRBD2 matches 10 bases. The V gene end was trimmed by 4 bases and the J gene end by 4 bases; junction bases not matched to a gene: 8. The CDR3 has 16 residues. Per the germline V gene, CDR1 is LNHDA and CDR2 is SQIVND (reference sequence).

CDR3 protein: CASSLMIEKVDGYTF. CDR3 DNA: TGTGCCAGCAGTTTAATGATAGAGAAAGTTGATGGCTACACCTTC. The V and J genes are TRBV28 and TRBJ1-2; D not certain. This CDR3 is 15 amino acids long. The germline V gene encodes CDR1 MDHEN and CDR2 SYDVKM. The V end was cut by 2 bases, the J end by 6 bases, with 16 bases between.

V and J are TRBV5-4 and TRBJ2-3, with 10 bases lining up with TRBD2. Losses at the gene ends were 1 base for V and 5 bases for J; bases not matched to a gene: 7. Per the germline V gene, CDR1 is SGHNT and CDR2 is YYREEE (reference sequence). There are 16 residues in the CDR3. CDR3 in DNA: TGTGCCAGCAGCTTGAAGCTAGCGGGAGCGGGAGATACGCAGTATTTT. Its translation: CASSLKLAGAGDTQYF.

The chain recombines TRBV7-2 with TRBJ1-4, with D perhaps matching TRBD1 (5 bases). The germline V gene has CDR1 SGHTA and CDR2 FQGNSA. V was pared by 6 bases and J by 7 bases, with 18 bases between. The CDR3 totals 15 residues. The DNA of the CDR3 is TGTGCCAGCAGGTTGCAGGGTAGTCGAGGTGAAAAACTGTTTTTT. This gives the protein CASRLQGSRGEKLFF.

The J gene is TRBJ1-2, the V gene TRBV5-3; perhaps TRBD1 as D (6 bases). TRBV5-3 belongs to the ORF category, with a function that is uncertain. This CDR3 region has 13 residues. Trimming stripped 2 bases from V and 8 bases from J, with 13 bases between. CDR3 sequence reads: CARSFGTLTGYTF. CDR3 DNA sequence: TGTGCCAGAAGCTTCGGGACATTAACGGGCTACACCTTC.

The chain recombines TRBV2 with TRBJ2-7; D is undetermined. V shed 3 bases and J shed 2 bases, with 5 bases lying between them. The germline CDR1 and CDR2 sequences are SNHLY and FYNNEI. This CDR3 contains 12 residues. The CDR3 DNA sequence: TGTGCCAGCAGTGACCAGGCCTACGAGCAGTACTTC. Amino acid sequence: CASSDQAYEQYF.

The V call is TRBV5-1, the J call TRBJ2-1; D is undetermined. In germline, CDR1 is SGHRS, CDR2 YFSETQ. The CDR3 spans 13 residues. Trimming stripped 4 bases from V and 3 bases from J, with 8 bases between. The DNA for the CDR3 is TGCGCCAGCAGCCTCCCCTACTACAATGAGCAGTTCTTC. Amino acids: CASSLPYYNEQFF.

V and J are TRBV11-2 and TRBJ1-6; no firm D call. The CDR3 covers 15 residues. Trimming took 2 bases from V and 7 from J, leaving 12 bases between them. CDR1 and CDR2 (germline): SGHAT, FQNNGV. The CDR3 DNA follows: TGTGCCAGCAGCTTATCCCCGGGAGGGAATTCACCCCTCCACTTT. As protein: CASSLSPGGNSPLHF.

This chain links TRBV7-8 with TRBJ1-2; TRBD1 is a possible D gene (6 bases). The V gene's germline CDR1 is SGHVS and CDR2 FQNEAQ. Trimming removed 5 bases at V and 2 bases at J, with 9 bases between. CDR3 length equals 13 residues. CDR3 loop: CASSPGVNYGYTF. DNA of the CDR3: TGTGCCAGCAGCCCAGGGGTCAACTATGGCTACACCTTC.

The CDR3 bases are TGTGCCATCAGTGACGGAGGGCGGGATACGCAGTATTTT. It codes for CAISDGGRDTQYF. The V and J genes are TRBV10-3 and TRBJ2-3, with D perhaps matching TRBD2 (6 bases). Trimming removed 3 bases from V and 6 bases from J, with 10 bases in between. The V gene's germline CDR1 is ENHRY and CDR2 SYGVKD. The CDR3 is 13 amino acids.

The chain is built from TRBV5-4 and TRBJ2-1; D perhaps matches TRBD1 (5 bases). The germline V gene has CDR1 SGHNT and CDR2 YYREEE (reference sequence). This CDR3 is built from 13 residues. Trimming removed 5 bases at V and 8 bases at J, with 14 bases between. The chain's CDR3 is CASRTKGQDEQFF. Written as DNA, the CDR3 is TGTGCCAGCAGAACCAAGGGGCAGGATGAGCAGTTCTTC. Based on the CDR3 plus reference TRBV5-4 and TRBJ2-1, the full variable domain is ETGVTQSPTHLIKTRGQQVTLRCSSQSGHNTVSWYQQALGQGPQFIFQYYREEENGRGNFPPRFSGLQFPNYSSELNVNALELDDSALYLCASRTKGQDEQFFGPGTRLTVL.

The chain has TRBV7-3 and TRBJ2-3; D not certain. The CDR3 contains 14 residues. Trimming shortened V by 2 bases and J by 6 bases, and 12 bases separated the two germline ends. The germline CDR1 and CDR2 sequences are SGHTA and FQGTGA. The CDR3, as DNA: TGTGCCAGCAGCTTACTTGGCAGTCAGGATACGCAGTATTTT. It yields the protein CASSLLGSQDTQYF.

The rearrangement joins TRBV7-2 to TRBJ2-7; TRBD2 matches at 12 bases. Germline CDR1 is SGHTA and CDR2 is FQGNSA. Unmatched junction bases numbered 12, after V lost 5 bases and J lost 7 bases. The CDR3 runs to 16 residues. The CDR3 loop reads CASSLGTSGWGGEQYF. In DNA, the CDR3 is TGTGCCAGCAGCCTCGGGACTAGCGGGTGGGGAGGGGAGCAGTACTTC.

This clone was picked up a small number of times. The gene calls are TRBV3-1 (or the pseudogene TRBV3-2) and TRBJ2-2; D is undetermined. From germline, CDR1 is LGHDT and CDR2 YNNKEL (reference sequence). Trimming stripped 1 base from V and 5 bases from J, with 5 bases between. The CDR3 loop spans 13 amino acids. The CDR3 here is CASSQVETGELFF. The CDR3 bases are TGTGCCAGCAGCCAAGTAGAAACCGGGGAGCTGTTTTTT.

This chain uses TRBV7-8 with TRBJ1-1, with D perhaps TRBD1 (5 bases). CDR3 length: 14 amino acids. The germline gives CDR1 SGHVS, CDR2 FQNEAQ. The V gene lost 1 base and the J gene lost 4 bases, with 10 bases spanning the gap. The CDR3 DNA sequence: TGTGCCAGCAGCTTAGAGGGACGGGCCACTGAAGCTTTCTTT. It is translated as CASSLEGRATEAFF.

V usage is TRBV24-1 and J usage is TRBJ2-2; D unresolved. The V end lost 2 bases, the J end lost 7 bases, and 10 bases lay between the germline ends. Germline loops: CDR1 KGHDR, CDR2 SFDVKD. This CDR3 has 14 amino acids. CDR3 bases: TGTGCCACCAGTGATTCCCTCGAAGGCGGGGAGCTGTTTTTT. Protein product: CATSDSLEGGELFF.

V usage is TRBV7-2 and J usage is TRBJ2-2; 10 nucleotides line up with TRBD1. V lost 8 bases and J lost 2; bases outside the gene matches: 5. The CDR3 contains 15 residues. CDR1 is SGHTA, CDR2 FQGNSA, per germline. CDR3 region: CASRGQGLNTGELFF. The DNA of the CDR3 is TGTGCCAGCCGGGGACAGGGGCTAAACACCGGGGAGCTGTTTTTT.

This chain uses TRBV19 with TRBJ1-2; no clear D. Germline loops: CDR1 LNHDA, CDR2 SQIVND (reference sequence). The CDR3 sequence is 12 residues long. V was cut by 2 bases and J by 6 bases, with 7 bases left in between. The CDR3 bases are TGTGCCAGTAGTATATTGGGTCATGGCTACACCTTC. Translating it yields CASSILGHGYTF.

This sequence joins TRBV5-1 and TRBJ1-1; 7 nucleotides match TRBD1. The germline gives CDR1 SGHRS, CDR2 YFSETQ. The V gene end was trimmed by 3 bases and the J gene end by 3 bases; junction bases not matched to a gene: 8. The CDR3 loop spans 15 amino acids. The CDR3 protein is CASSSVTGRDTEAFF. CDR3 sequence (DNA): TGCGCCAGCAGCTCTGTGACAGGGAGGGACACTGAAGCTTTCTTT.

This clone was detected a few times. The chain combines TRBV2 with TRBJ2-7; TRBD1 agrees at 7 bases. The CDR3 loop spans 13 amino acids. The ends lost 3 bases at V and 3 bases at J; junction bases unmatched: 2. Germline loops: CDR1 SNHLY, CDR2 FYNNEI. The CDR3, as DNA: TGTGCCAGCAGTGAGGGGACAGACTACGAGCAGTACTTC. This sequence encodes CASSEGTDYEQYF.

The chain uses TRBV19 and TRBJ1-5; possibly TRBD1 for D (5 bases). With 3 bases removed from V and 4 bases from J, the gap between germline ends came to 16 bases. The CDR3 spans 16 residues. The V gene's germline CDR1 is LNHDA and CDR2 SQIVND (reference sequence). CDR3 in DNA: TGTGCCAGTAGTATCAGCTTGGGGGGGGGTAATCAGCCCCAGCATTTT. This sequence encodes CASSISLGGGNQPQHF.

The rearrangement uses TRBV7-8 and TRBJ2-1, with D maybe TRBD2 (6 bases). Trimming removed 4 bases at V and 5 bases at J, with 9 bases between. CDR3 length: 13 amino acids. Per the germline V gene, CDR1 is SGHVS and CDR2 is FQNEAQ. The CDR3 loop is CASSYGTHNEQFF. CDR3 in DNA: TGTGCCAGCAGCTACGGGACTCACAATGAGCAGTTCTTC.

This chain uses TRBV25-1 with TRBJ2-2; the D gene could be TRBD1 or TRBD2 (5 bases each). The CDR3 has 18 residues. V shed 0 bases and J shed 0 bases, with 14 bases lying between them. CDR1 is MGHDK and CDR2 is SYGVNS in the germline V gene. CDR3 in DNA: TGTGCCAGCAGTGAATATATAGGGGACGGCCCGAACACCGGGGAGCTGTTTTTT. Residues: CASSEYIGDGPNTGELFF.

The V call is TRBV4-2, the J call TRBJ2-1; 7 nucleotides agree with TRBD2. CDR3 length: 16 residues. V was clipped by 0 bases and J by 0 bases; unmatched bases: 2. Germline V gene lookup returns CDR1 LGHNA and CDR2 YNFKEQ. The CDR3, as DNA: TGTGCCAGCAGCCAAGAGGTAGCGGGCTCCTACAATGAGCAGTTCTTC. Amino acids: CASSQEVAGSYNEQFF.